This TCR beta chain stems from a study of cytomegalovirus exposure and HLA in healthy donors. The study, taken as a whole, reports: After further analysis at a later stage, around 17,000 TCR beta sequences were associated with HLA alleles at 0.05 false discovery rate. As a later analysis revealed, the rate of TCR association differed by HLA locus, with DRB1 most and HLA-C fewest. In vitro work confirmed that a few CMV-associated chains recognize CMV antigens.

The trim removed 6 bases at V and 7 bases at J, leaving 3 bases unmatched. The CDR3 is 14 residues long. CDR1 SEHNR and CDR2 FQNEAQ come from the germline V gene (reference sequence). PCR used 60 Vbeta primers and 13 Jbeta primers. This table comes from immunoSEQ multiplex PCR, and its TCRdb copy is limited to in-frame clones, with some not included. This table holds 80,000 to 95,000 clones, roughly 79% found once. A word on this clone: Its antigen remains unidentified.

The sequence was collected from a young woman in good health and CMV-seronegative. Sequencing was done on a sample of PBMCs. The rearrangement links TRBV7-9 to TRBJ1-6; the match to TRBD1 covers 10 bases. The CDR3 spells CASRTDRGNSPLHF. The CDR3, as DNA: TGTGCCAGCAGGACGGACAGGGGGAATTCACCCCTCCACTTT. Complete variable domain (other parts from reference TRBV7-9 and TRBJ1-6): DTGVSQNPRHKITKRGQNVTFRCDPISEHNRLYWYRQTLGQGPEFLTYFQNEAQLEKSRLLSDRFSAERPKGSFSTLEIQRTEQGDSAMYLCASRTDRGNSPLHFGNGTRLTVT.